The rows below give T cell receptor beta chains drawn from one sample of a study of naive and memory T cell subsets. TCRdb re-called the UMI-ligation and nested PCR reads with MiXCR, one entry per CDR3 protein. The sample records around 140,000 distinct CDR3 sequences, under 25% being singletons. The sequenced sample was naive CD4+ T cells from blood. The receptors shown here come from a human donor in good health. CDR3s include the opening cysteine and the closing phenylalanine or tryptophan. Fields, in order: D gene, J gene, V gene, clone size, CDR3 protein, CDR3 DNA. The D gene is left open where the match is weak. The size entry is marked missing in some rows and otherwise reads once, few, many or a size class.

. | TRBJ2-3 | TRBV7-2 | many | CASSSWFTSTDTQYF | TGTGCCAGCAGCTCTTGGTTTACTAGCACAGATACGCAGTATTTT
. | TRBJ1-5 | TRBV7-2 | few | CASSLVVGASQPQHF | TGTGCCAGCAGCTTAGTTGTGGGGGCTAGTCAGCCCCAGCATTTT
. | TRBJ1-5 | TRBV20-1 | few | CSARDVQGIYQPQHF | TGCAGTGCTAGAGATGTACAGGGAATTTATCAGCCCCAGCATTTT
. | TRBJ1-1 | TRBV2 | . | CASRGAITEAFF | TGTGCCAGCAGGGGTGCCATCACTGAAGCTTTCTTT
TRBD1 | TRBJ2-2 | TRBV5-4 | few | CASSLEQGTGELFF | TGTGCCAGCAGCTTGGAACAGGGGACCGGGGAGCTGTTTTTT
TRBD1 | TRBJ2-7 | TRBV20-1 | few | CSAGTGTGDSVGQYF | TGCAGTGCTGGAACTGGGACAGGTGATAGTGTAGGGCAGTACTTC
. | TRBJ2-1 | TRBV5-1 | . | CASRVTYNEQFF | TGCGCCAGCAGGGTCACCTACAATGAGCAGTTCTTC
. | TRBJ2-7 | TRBV2 | few | CASSLQGGGYEQYF | TGTGCCAGCAGTCTACAGGGTGGAGGCTACGAGCAGTACTTC
. | TRBJ2-4 | TRBV10-3 | many | CAISDNLAKNIQYF | TGTGCCATCAGTGACAACTTAGCCAAAAACATTCAGTACTTC
. | TRBJ2-1 | TRBV20-1 | few | CSARGIRYNEQFF | TGCAGTGCTAGAGGAATCAGATACAATGAGCAGTTCTTC
. | TRBJ2-3 | TRBV10-3 | . | CATEMLGGGVADTQYF | TGTGCCACCGAGATGTTGGGCGGAGGGGTGGCAGATACGCAGTATTTT
TRBD2 | TRBJ2-1 | TRBV9 | . | CASSPRPPAAGGGNEQFF | TGTGCCAGCAGCCCTAGACCCCCTGCGGCGGGAGGGGGCAATGAGCAGTTCTTC
TRBD1 | TRBJ2-1 | TRBV2 | . | CASIRDRGLGEQFF | TGTGCCAGCATACGAGACAGGGGATTGGGTGAGCAGTTCTTC
TRBD2 | TRBJ2-7 | TRBV20-1 | few | CSATSGRSYEQYF | TGCAGCGCGACTAGCGGTCGTTCCTACGAGCAGTACTTC
. | TRBJ2-7 | TRBV28 | few | CASSLGERRGEQYF | TGTGCCAGCAGTTTAGGAGAGCGTCGTGGCGAGCAGTACTTC
. | TRBJ2-6 | TRBV5-1 | . | CASSLAGVAGANVLTF | TGCGCCAGCAGCTTGGCGGGGGTCGCTGGGGCCAACGTCCTGACTTTC
. | TRBJ2-2 | TRBV3-1 | . | CASRTATGELFF | TGTGCCAGCAGAACGGCCACCGGGGAGCTGTTTTTT
. | TRBJ1-2 | TRBV28 | few | CASSFNTVYGYTF | TGTGCCAGCAGTTTTAACACGGTGTATGGCTACACCTTC
TRBD2 | TRBJ2-7 | TRBV4-2 | . | CASSQSGTPPYEQYF | TGTGCCAGCAGCCAAAGCGGGACCCCCCCCTACGAGCAGTACTTC
TRBD2 | TRBJ2-1 | TRBV20-1 | . | CSARGGRASGANNEQFF | TGCAGTGCTAGAGGTGGTAGGGCTAGCGGGGCTAACAATGAGCAGTTCTTC
. | TRBJ1-3 | TRBV15 | . | CATSRSTSIGTRGNTIYF | TGTGCCACCAGCAGATCTACCTCCATCGGTACTCGAGGAAACACCATATATTTT
. | TRBJ2-5 | TRBV27 | few | CASSQKGETQYF | TGTGCCAGCAGCCAAAAAGGGGAGACCCAGTACTTC
TRBD1 | TRBJ1-1 | TRBV7-3 | few | CASSLQGAGTEAFF | TGTGCCAGCAGCTTGCAGGGGGCAGGTACTGAAGCTTTCTTT
. | TRBJ2-3 | TRBV24-1 | . | CATSDGGVTDTQYF | TGTGCCACCAGTGATGGGGGAGTGACAGATACGCAGTATTTT
TRBD1 | TRBJ2-1 | TRBV7-8 | . | CASSAHRGGYNEQFF | TGTGCCAGCAGCGCCCACAGGGGCGGCTACAATGAGCAGTTCTTC
TRBD1 | TRBJ2-5 | TRBV24-1 | once | CATSDAGGSGETQYF | TGTGCCACCAGTGATGCAGGGGGTTCGGGAGAGACCCAGTACTTC
TRBD2 | TRBJ2-1 | TRBV27 | . | CASRTGGSSYNEQFF | TGTGCCAGCAGGACTGGCGGGAGCTCCTACAATGAGCAGTTCTTC
TRBD2 | TRBJ2-2 | TRBV7-2 | few | CASSISGRIGELFF | TGTGCCAGCAGCATTAGCGGGAGGATCGGGGAGCTGTTTTTT
. | TRBJ2-7 | TRBV5-1 | . | CASSLDRISYEQYF | TGCGCCAGCAGCTTGGACAGGATCTCCTACGAGCAGTACTTC
TRBD2 | TRBJ2-1 | TRBV4-1 | . | CASSQPGTRYNEQFF | TGCGCCAGCAGCCAACCCGGGACTAGATACAATGAGCAGTTCTTC
. | TRBJ1-1 | TRBV30 | . | CAWGNSRWTEAFF | TGTGCCTGGGGGAACTCTCGGTGGACTGAAGCTTTCTTT
TRBD2 | TRBJ2-1 | TRBV28 | . | CASSSISGGLAGYNEQFF | TGTGCCAGCAGTTCAATAAGTGGGGGACTAGCGGGCTACAATGAGCAGTTCTTC
TRBD2 | TRBJ2-3 | TRBV6-5 | few | CASSYSYWASGSLADTQYF | TGTGCCAGCAGTTACTCGTATTGGGCTAGCGGGAGTTTAGCAGATACGCAGTATTTT
TRBD1 | TRBJ2-7 | TRBV6-2/TRBV6-3 | . | CASSGAGQGRYEQYF | TGTGCCAGCAGCGGTGCGGGACAGGGACGGTACGAGCAGTACTTC
. | TRBJ2-3 | TRBV12-3/TRBV12-4 | . | CASQGLQTDTQYF | TGTGCCAGTCAGGGGTTGCAGACAGATACGCAGTATTTT
TRBD2 | TRBJ2-3 | TRBV6-5 | few | CASSLLAGVVGTQYF | TGTGCCAGCAGTTTACTAGCGGGAGTAGTCGGTACGCAGTATTTT
TRBD1 | TRBJ2-1 | TRBV29-1 | many | CSGDRYNEQFF | TGCAGCGGGGACAGGTACAATGAGCAGTTCTTC
. | TRBJ2-1 | TRBV20-1 | . | CSARVKNEQFF | TGCAGTGCTAGAGTCAAGAATGAGCAGTTCTTC
. | TRBJ1-1 | TRBV6-6 | few | CASSSRQNTEAFF | TGTGCCAGCAGCTCCAGACAGAACACTGAAGCTTTCTTT
. | TRBJ2-1 | TRBV6-2/TRBV6-3 | many | CASSYPRGTANYNEQFF | TGTGCCAGCAGTTACCCCCGAGGAACCGCCAACTACAATGAGCAGTTCTTC
. | TRBJ2-7 | TRBV10-3 | . | CAISWTQSYEQYF | TGTGCCATCAGCTGGACACAATCCTACGAGCAGTACTTC
. | TRBJ2-1 | TRBV6-2/TRBV6-3 | few | CASIWGPGSSYNEQFF | TGTGCCAGCATATGGGGACCGGGAAGCTCCTACAATGAGCAGTTCTTC
TRBD2 | TRBJ2-1 | TRBV10-3 | many | CAINLLGLDYNEQFF | TGTGCCATCAATCTTCTGGGACTAGACTACAATGAGCAGTTCTTC
TRBD2 | TRBJ2-7 | TRBV3-1 | . | CASSQGSGRSREQYF | TGTGCCAGCAGCCAGGGGAGCGGGAGGTCGAGAGAGCAGTACTTC
TRBD1 | TRBJ2-7 | TRBV28 | . | CASSLTGTGGYEQYF | TGTGCCAGCAGTTTGACCGGGACAGGGGGCTACGAGCAGTACTTC
. | TRBJ2-7 | TRBV28 | . | CASSRHNSYPYYEQYF | TGTGCCAGCAGTCGCCATAACTCCTACCCGTACTACGAGCAGTACTTC
. | TRBJ2-7 | TRBV28 | . | CASETSYEQYF | TGTGCCAGTGAGACTAGCTACGAGCAGTACTTC
TRBD1 | TRBJ2-1 | TRBV28 | many | CASSFYGTGTNEQFF | TGTGCCAGCAGTTTTTATGGGACAGGGACGAATGAGCAGTTCTTC
. | TRBJ2-4 | TRBV29-1 | many | CSVDTGSAKNIQYF | TGCAGCGTCGATACAGGGTCCGCCAAAAACATTCAGTACTTC
TRBD2 | TRBJ2-1 | TRBV6-1 | . | CASSDLAGGFEQFF | TGTGCCAGCAGTGATTTGGCGGGAGGGTTTGAGCAGTTCTTC